Sequencing of this T cell receptor (beta chain) was carried out in a study of T cell repertoires and HLA-DP antigens. Study-level information: Alloreactive CD4+ T cells targeted HLA-DP on transduced HeLa. One stimulator alloantigen differed from self by one groove amino acid; the other by ten. Sorted CD137+CD4+ samples averaged about 0.2 ug DNA; pre-culture CD4+ samples, 1,000 to 1,500 ng.

Clones were read by immunoSEQ multiplex PCR, and TCRdb kept only the in-frame ones, dropping some. The table has fewer than 75,000 clones, roughly 77% seen once. V trimming: 7 bases; J trimming: 7 bases; junction bases outside the gene matches: 15. The CDR3 is made up of 16 amino acids. Germline V lookup: CDR1 LNHDA, CDR2 SQIVND (reference sequence). Worth noting for this clone: The antigen is undetermined.

The sequencing sample was made of CD4+ T cells from PBMCs. The clonotype comes from a man aged 55 to 69 in good health and CMV-seronegative. V and J are TRBV19 and TRBJ2-3; TRBD2 aligns across 9 bases. The CDR3 nucleotides read TGTGCCAGTACCCCCCTGGGCGGGGGGGCAATGAATACGCAGTATTTT. Protein: CASTPLGGGAMNTQYF.